The 22 T cell receptor beta chains reported below all come from one sample, sequenced in a study of CD8 T cells in Susac syndrome. Reverse transcription used roughly 0.45 to 1 ug RNA and random hexamers. TCRdb itself ran the immunoSEQ multiplex PCR reads through MiXCR, one entry per CDR3 protein. The profile shows around 150,000 distinct CDR3 sequences, about 95% of them singletons. Sequences were obtained from CD4+ T cells from PBMCs. Receptor source: a human donor with multiple sclerosis.

The V call is TRBV9, the J call TRBJ1-2, with D hard to call. The germline V gene encodes CDR1 SGDLS and CDR2 YYNGEE. The CDR3 is 11 amino acids. Trimming left V 3 bases short and J 8 bases short, with 8 bases between. DNA for the CDR3: TGTGCCAGCAGCGCACCGACAGGCTACACCTTC. Encoded protein: CASSAPTGYTF.

The genes are TRBV2 and TRBJ1-4; 8 bases match TRBD1. This CDR3 is 15 amino acids long. Trimming took 6 bases from V and 5 from J; bases not matched to a gene: 8. Germline CDR1 SNHLY, CDR2 FYNNEI. In nucleotides, the CDR3 is TGTGCCAGCAGCAGGACAGGGCGGATAAATGAAAAACTGTTTTTT. Residues: CASSRTGRINEKLFF. The entire variable domain, with the rest obtained from reference TRBV2 and TRBJ1-4, is as follows: EPEVTQTPSHQVTQMGQEVILRCVPISNHLYFYWYRQILGQKVEFLVSFYNNEISEKSEIFDDQFSVERPDGSNFTLKIRSTKLEDSAMYFCASSRTGRINEKLFFGSGTQLSVL.

The chain links TRBV5-6 to TRBJ2-1; 7 bases line up with TRBD1. The CDR3 spans 15 residues. Looked up from germline, CDR1 is SGHDT and CDR2 is YYEEEE. V dropped 1 base and J dropped 6; count of bases not matched to a gene: 7. The CDR3 DNA sequence: TGTGCCAGCAGCTTGATAGGACAGGCGAGCAATGAGCAGTTCTTC. Its protein product is CASSLIGQASNEQFF.

V gene TRBV29-1 combines with J gene TRBJ2-5; 10 nucleotides agree with TRBD1. The V and J ends lost 1 base and 4 bases, in that order; junction bases with no gene match: 9. Looked up from germline, CDR1 is SQVTM and CDR2 is ANQGSEA. The CDR3 runs 16 residues. CDR3 region: CSVEVLKGDRGETQYF. In nucleotides, the CDR3 is TGCAGCGTTGAAGTATTAAAGGGGGACAGGGGAGAGACCCAGTACTTC. Full variable domain (missing parts from reference TRBV29-1 and TRBJ2-5): SAVISQKPSRDICQRGTSLTIQCQVDSQVTMMFWYRQQPGQSLTLIATANQGSEATYESGFVIDKFPISRPNLTFSTLTVSNMSPEDSSIYLCSVEVLKGDRGETQYFGPGTRLLVL.

The gene calls are TRBV3-1 and TRBJ2-6; TRBD2 matches at 11 bases. The CDR3 totals 18 residues. The ends lost 4 bases at V and 2 bases at J; junction bases unmatched: 7. Looked up from germline, CDR1 is LGHDT and CDR2 is YNNKEL (reference sequence). CDR3: CASSLRLAGWTGANVLTF. CDR3 sequence (DNA): TGTGCCAGCAGCCTACGACTAGCGGGATGGACTGGGGCCAACGTCCTGACTTTC. The complete variable domain, with remaining parts taken from reference TRBV3-1 and TRBJ2-6, reads DTAVSQTPKYLVTQMGNDKSIKCEQNLGHDTMYWYKQDSKKFLKIMFSYNNKELIINETVPNRFSPKSPDKAHLNLHINSLELGDSAVYFCASSLRLAGWTGANVLTFGAGSRLTVL.

This clonotype was counted a single time. The chain combines TRBV20-1 with TRBJ2-5; D may correspond to TRBD1 or TRBD2 (5 bases each). The V gene lost 3 bases and the J gene lost 2 bases, with 10 bases spanning the gap. This CDR3 comprises 13 residues. The germline gives CDR1 DFQATT, CDR2 SNEGSKA (reference sequence). CDR3 nucleotides: TGCAGTGCTAGTTTGAGGGGTCAAGAGACCCAGTACTTC. Encoded protein: CSASLRGQETQYF.

This rearrangement joins TRBV29-1 to TRBJ1-1; D gene ambiguous. V gave up 3 bases and J gave up 1 base, with 9 bases separating them. CDR3 length equals 13 residues. Germline CDR1 reads SQVTM; CDR2 reads ANQGSEA. The CDR3 sequence: CSVEVGKNTEAFF. Here the CDR3 DNA reads TGCAGCGTTGAGGTGGGTAAGAACACTGAAGCTTTCTTT.

This chain connects TRBV18 to TRBJ1-5; D possibly corresponds to TRBD1 (5 bases). This CDR3 is 13 amino acids long. V was pared by 3 bases and J by 6 bases, with 9 bases between. The germline V gene encodes CDR1 KGHSH and CDR2 LQKENI. DNA of the CDR3: TGTGCCAGCTCACCCATGGGGGGTCAGCCCCAGCATTTT. Its protein product is CASSPMGGQPQHF. The whole variable domain, remainder taken from reference TRBV18 and TRBJ1-5, is NAGVMQNPRHLVRRRGQEARLRCSPMKGHSHVYWYRQLPEEGLKFMVYLQKENIIDESGMPKERFSAEFPKEGPSILRIQQVVRGDSAAYFCASSPMGGQPQHFGDGTRLSIL.

V and J are TRBV19 and TRBJ1-1; D gene uncertain. The germline CDR1 and CDR2 sequences are LNHDA and SQIVND (reference sequence). This CDR3 is 13 amino acids long. V gave up 8 bases and J gave up 9 bases, with 19 bases separating them. The CDR3 here is CASALDPHKKAFF. As DNA, the CDR3 is TGTGCCAGTGCCCTCGACCCGCATAAAAAAGCTTTCTTT.

CDR3 region: CASSLERSSYEQYF. CDR3 coding DNA: TGTGCCAGCAGCTTAGAGAGGAGCTCCTACGAGCAGTACTTC. V and J are TRBV7-2 and TRBJ2-7; D is uncertain. Germline values: CDR1 SGHTA, CDR2 FQGNSA. Trimming removed 1 base from V and 0 bases from J, with 7 bases in between. This CDR3 region has 14 residues.

The chain combines TRBV30 with TRBJ1-1; D is ambiguous. V was cut by 2 bases and J by 8 bases, with 9 bases left in between. Germline V CDR1 and CDR2: GTSNPN, SVGIG (reference sequence). The CDR3 length is 11 residues. The CDR3 region is CAWSLRGEAFF. The CDR3 DNA reads TGTGCCTGGAGTCTCCGGGGAGAAGCTTTCTTT.

This clonotype was counted between two and nine times. The junction differs from germline at one of its ends, possibly a read error. DNA for the CDR3: TGTGCCAGCAGGTTAGCGGGGGGTTCCTACAATGAGCAGTTCTTC. It specifies CASRLAGGSYNEQFF. This chain joins TRBV12-3 or TRBV12-4 and TRBJ2-1, with 10 bases fitting TRBD2. This CDR3 contains 15 residues.

The rearrangement uses TRBV7-9 and TRBJ1-4; no reliable D call. Germline-derived CDR1 and CDR2 are SEHNR and FQNEAQ (reference sequence). This CDR3 region has 11 residues. V was cut by 5 bases and J by 8 bases, with 6 bases left in between. CDR3 region: CASSPQEKLFF. The CDR3 nucleotides are TGTGCCAGCAGCCCGCAAGAAAAACTGTTTTTT.

This clonotype was seen only a few times. DNA of the CDR3: TGTGCCAGCAGCGTAGCTGGGGCCTCCTACGAGCAGTACTTC. Protein: CASSVAGASYEQYF. The rearrangement uses TRBV9 and TRBJ2-7; D may be TRBD1 (5 bases). The V end was cut by 0 bases, the J end by 0 bases, with 7 bases between. This CDR3 has 14 amino acids. Germline CDR1 reads SGDLS; CDR2 reads YYNGEE.

The chain combines TRBV20-1 with TRBJ2-3, with D maybe TRBD2 (5 bases). The germline CDR1 and CDR2 sequences are DFQATT and SNEGSKA (reference sequence). The CDR3 consists of 15 residues. With 6 bases removed from V and 5 bases from J, the gap between germline ends came to 21 bases. The DNA for the CDR3 is TGCAGTGCCCTAGAAAACAAACACCGGGGAGATACGCAGTATTTT. Its translation: CSALENKHRGDTQYF.

The chain combines TRBV7-9 with TRBJ1-5; TRBD1 agrees at 8 bases. CDR3 length equals 15 residues. With V trimmed by 3 bases and J by 3 bases, 4 bases remained unmatched. The V gene's germline CDR1 is SEHNR and CDR2 FQNEAQ (reference sequence). The CDR3 nucleotides read TGTGCCAGCAGCTTGGACAGGGCTCCCAATCAGCCCCAGCATTTT. Protein: CASSLDRAPNQPQHF.

This chain links TRBV14 with TRBJ1-1; D gene ambiguous. Germline V lookup: CDR1 SGHDN, CDR2 FVKESK. The CDR3 extends over 14 amino acids. Trimming shortened V by 1 base and J by 0 bases, and 6 bases separated the two germline ends. CDR3 loop: CASSQAGLNTEAFF. CDR3 DNA: TGTGCCAGCAGCCAAGCCGGGCTGAACACTGAAGCTTTCTTT.

This chain uses TRBV6-2 or TRBV6-3 with TRBJ2-1; TRBD2 matches 8 bases. CDR1 is MNHEY and CDR2 is SVGEGT in the germline V gene. The V segment lost 4 bases and the J segment 12 bases; nucleotides outside the gene matches: 17. There are 16 residues in the CDR3. This CDR3 is CASSFSRTSQFPGQFF. The CDR3 nucleotides are TGTGCCAGCAGTTTCTCCCGGACTAGCCAATTCCCAGGGCAGTTCTTC.

The V call is TRBV20-1, the J call TRBJ2-7; D unclear. In germline, CDR1 is DFQATT, CDR2 SNEGSKA (reference sequence). This CDR3 is 13 amino acids long. V was pared by 3 bases and J by 0 bases, with 9 bases between. The CDR3 DNA reads TGCAGTGCTAGTAAAGGGCCCTCCTACGAGCAGTACTTC. Translating it yields CSASKGPSYEQYF.

The V gene is TRBV20-1, the J gene TRBJ2-3; D remains ambiguous. Germline V gene sequence: CDR1 DFQATT, CDR2 SNEGSKA (reference sequence). The V and J ends lost 6 bases and 2 bases respectively, with 6 bases between them. CDR3 size: 11 residues. The CDR3 spells CSAGSTDTQYF. CDR3 in DNA: TGCAGTGCCGGATCCACAGATACGCAGTATTTT.

The gene calls are TRBV15 and TRBJ2-6; D assignment may be TRBD1 or TRBD2 (5 bases each). Trimming cost V 5 bases and J 0 bases, with 14 bases left between them. This CDR3 is 17 amino acids long. Germline-derived CDR1 and CDR2 are LNHNV and YYDKDF (reference sequence). CDR3 sequence reads: CATSLTGQSSGANVLTF. The CDR3 bases are TGTGCCACCAGCTTGACGGGGCAGAGCTCTGGGGCCAACGTCCTGACTTTC.

This chain links TRBV20-1 with TRBJ2-1, with unresolved D. V lost 3 bases to trimming and J lost 0 bases, with 15 bases between them. From germline, CDR1 is DFQATT and CDR2 SNEGSKA (reference sequence). The CDR3 runs 16 residues. The CDR3 spells CSARPRLRFSYNEQFF. In DNA form, the CDR3 reads TGCAGTGCTAGGCCTAGACTCAGATTCTCCTACAATGAGCAGTTCTTC.